This T cell receptor beta chain was recorded in a study of cytomegalovirus exposure and HLA in healthy donors. Turning to this clone: Antigen specificity is unknown.

There are 15 residues in the CDR3. The V gene's germline CDR1 is SEHNR and CDR2 FQNEAQ (reference sequence). Trimming removed 0 bases from V and 10 bases from J, with 13 bases in between. Study results and limitations: Cytomegalovirus-associated TCR beta chains were listed, numbering around 150.

A 120-subject validation cohort, separate from the approximately 720-subject first cohort, supplied the donors. Clones were read by immunoSEQ multiplex PCR, and TCRdb kept only the in-frame ones, dropping some. The top ten hold 1.7% of the sample, which has roughly 50,000 clones, roughly 93% seen once. The sequence was collected from a woman between 18 and 30 years old in good health and CMV-seropositive. Sample: PBMCs. The rearrangement uses TRBV7-9 and TRBJ1-6, with D possibly being TRBD1 (5 bases). The CDR3 region is CASSLALGGGSPLHF. In DNA form, the CDR3 reads TGTGCCAGCAGCTTAGCGCTGGGGGGGGGATCACCCCTCCACTTT.